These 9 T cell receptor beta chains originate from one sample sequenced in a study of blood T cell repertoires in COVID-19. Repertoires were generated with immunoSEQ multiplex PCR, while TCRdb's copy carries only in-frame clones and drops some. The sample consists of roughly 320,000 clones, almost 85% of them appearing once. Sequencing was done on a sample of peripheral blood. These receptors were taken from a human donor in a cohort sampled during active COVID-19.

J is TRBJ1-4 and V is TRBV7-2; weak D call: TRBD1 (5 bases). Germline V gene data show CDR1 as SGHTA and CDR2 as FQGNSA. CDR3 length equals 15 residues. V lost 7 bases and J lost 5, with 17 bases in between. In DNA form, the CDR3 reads TGTGCCAGCATGCAAGAGGGGAGGGGAAATGAAAAACTGTTTTTT. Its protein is CASMQEGRGNEKLFF. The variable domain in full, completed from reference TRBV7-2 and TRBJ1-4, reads GAGVSQSPSNKVTEKGKDVELRCDPISGHTALYWYRQSLGQGLEFLIYFQGNSAPDKSGLPSDRFSAERTGGSVSTLTIQRTQQEDSAVYLCASMQEGRGNEKLFFGSGTQLSVL.

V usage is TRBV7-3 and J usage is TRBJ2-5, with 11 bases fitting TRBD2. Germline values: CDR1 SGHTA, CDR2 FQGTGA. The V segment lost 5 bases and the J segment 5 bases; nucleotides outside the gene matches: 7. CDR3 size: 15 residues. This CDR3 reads CASSTRLAGWETQYF. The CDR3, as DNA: TGTGCCAGCAGCACCCGACTAGCGGGGTGGGAGACCCAGTACTTC.

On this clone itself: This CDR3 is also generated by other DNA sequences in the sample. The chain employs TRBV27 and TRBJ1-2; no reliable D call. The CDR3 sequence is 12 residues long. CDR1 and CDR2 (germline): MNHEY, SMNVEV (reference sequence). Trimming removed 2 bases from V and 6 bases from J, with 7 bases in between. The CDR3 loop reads CASSLRGDGYTF. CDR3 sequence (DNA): TGTGCCAGCAGTTTACGGGGAGATGGCTACACCTTC.

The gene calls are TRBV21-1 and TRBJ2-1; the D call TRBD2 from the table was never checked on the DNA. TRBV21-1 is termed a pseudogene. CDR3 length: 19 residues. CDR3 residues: CASSPQFKPGLAGINEQFF. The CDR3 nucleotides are TGTGCCAGCAGCCCGCAGTTTAAACCGGGACTAGCGGGGATAAATGAGCAGTTCTTC.

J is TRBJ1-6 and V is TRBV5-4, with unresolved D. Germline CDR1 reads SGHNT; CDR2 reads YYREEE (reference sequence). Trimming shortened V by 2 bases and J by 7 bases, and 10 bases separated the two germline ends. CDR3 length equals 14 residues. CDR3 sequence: CASSLGRNNSPLHF. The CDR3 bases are TGTGCCAGCAGCTTAGGCAGGAACAATTCACCCCTCCACTTT.

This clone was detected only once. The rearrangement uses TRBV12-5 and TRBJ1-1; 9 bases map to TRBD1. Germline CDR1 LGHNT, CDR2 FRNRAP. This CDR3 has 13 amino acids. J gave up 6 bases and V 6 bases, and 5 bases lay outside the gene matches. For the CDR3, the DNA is TGTGCTAGTGGACAGGGGGCAGGGGCTGAAGCTTTCTTT. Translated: CASGQGAGAEAFF.

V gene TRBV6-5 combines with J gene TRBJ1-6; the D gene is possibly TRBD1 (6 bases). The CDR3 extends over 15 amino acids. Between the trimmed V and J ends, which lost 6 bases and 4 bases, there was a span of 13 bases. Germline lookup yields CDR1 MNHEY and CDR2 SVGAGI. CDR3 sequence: CASRTGSEYNSPLHF. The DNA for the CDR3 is TGTGCCAGCAGAACAGGGTCAGAGTATAATTCACCCCTCCACTTT.

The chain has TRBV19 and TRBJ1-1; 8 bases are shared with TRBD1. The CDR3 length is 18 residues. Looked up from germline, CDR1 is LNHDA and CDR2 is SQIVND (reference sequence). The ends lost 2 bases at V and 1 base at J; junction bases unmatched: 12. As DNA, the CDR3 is TGTGCCAGTAGTATAAGGTTGACAGGGGAGGGTTGGAACACTGAAGCTTTCTTT. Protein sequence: CASSIRLTGEGWNTEAFF.

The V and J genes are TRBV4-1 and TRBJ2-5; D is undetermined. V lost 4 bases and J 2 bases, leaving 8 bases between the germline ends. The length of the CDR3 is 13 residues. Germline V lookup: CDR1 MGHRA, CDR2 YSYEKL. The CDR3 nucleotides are TGCGCCAGCAGCCGCGTCATACAAGAGACCCAGTACTTC. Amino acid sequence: CASSRVIQETQYF.